Sequencing of this T cell receptor (beta chain) was carried out in a study of shared clonotypes between healthy human individuals. Profiled with immunoSEQ multiplex PCR; TCRdb holds only in-frame clones, not every one. Of a few million clones in the sample, approximately 95% were seen once. V was pared by 0 bases and J by 4 bases, with 14 bases between. Germline V gene sequence: CDR1 SGHRS, CDR2 YFSETQ. The CDR3 is 16 amino acids. This clone was recorded only once. The sequence was obtained from a man between 18 and 29 years old in good health. Some clones in this sample may be carry-over from other donors' samples. The source material was naive CD4+ T cells from PBMCs. Subset meaning: CD45RA+ positively selected. V and J are TRBV5-1 and TRBJ2-1, with D possibly being TRBD2 (6 bases). The CDR3 protein is CASSLGVSSAYNEQFF. The CDR3 nucleotides read TGCGCCAGCAGCTTGGGTGTGTCTAGCGCATACAATGAGCAGTTCTTC. The entire variable domain, with the rest obtained from reference TRBV5-1 and TRBJ2-1, is as follows: KAGVTQTPRYLIKTRGQQVTLSCSPISGHRSVSWYQQTPGQGLQFLFEYFSETQRNKGNFPGRFSGRQFSNSRSEMNVSTLELGDSALYLCASSLGVSSAYNEQFFGPGTRLTVL.